The rows below give T cell receptor beta chains drawn from one sample of a study of shared clonotypes between healthy human individuals. The assay was immunoSEQ multiplex PCR, and TCRdb's table has in-frame clones only and misses some. The table records roughly 2.5 million clones, around 94% of them present only once. The sample taken for sequencing was naive CD4+ T cells sorted from blood. All receptors come from a man younger than 35 in good health. The CDR3 runs from the conserved cysteine through the conserved F or W. The D gene is left open where the match is weak. Size values are once, few and many counts, or a class for expanded clones, and some rows have none.

cdr3_length j_call d_call clone_size v_call cdr3_nt cdr3_aa
15 TRBJ1-1 NA NA TRBV10-3 TGTGCCATCAGTGAGTCGATTGGGTCAAGCACTGAAGCTTTCTTT CAISESIGSSTEAFF
13 TRBJ1-5 NA NA TRBV7-8 TGTGCCAGCAGCTTAAGCGAGAATCAGCCCCAGCATTTT CASSLSENQPQHF
15 TRBJ2-7 TRBD1 NA TRBV19 TGTGCCAGTAGTACCAGGGACAGCGGCTCCTACGAGCAGTACTTC CASSTRDSGSYEQYF
11 TRBJ1-2 NA once TRBV28 TGTGCCAGCAGCACCGCCTATGGCTACACCTTC CASSTAYGYTF
13 TRBJ2-3 NA NA TRBV19 TGTGCCAGTAGTCGGGACGCCTGGGATACGCAGTATTTT CASSRDAWDTQYF
16 TRBJ2-2 NA NA TRBV10-2 TGCGCCAGCTCACCCCTATCCGGGGCCAACACCGGGGAGCTGTTTTTT CASSPLSGANTGELFF
11 TRBJ2-7 NA NA TRBV11-2 TGTGCCAGCAGTCTTAAACACGAGCAGTACTTC CASSLKHEQYF
17 TRBJ1-2 NA once TRBV10-3 TGTGCCATCAGTGAGTCTCCCGTGACAGGCCCAGAATATGGCTACACCTTC CAISESPVTGPEYGYTF
13 TRBJ2-7 NA NA TRBV30 TGTGCCTGGAGTGTCCAATCAAGCGGCGAGCAGTACTTC CAWSVQSSGEQYF
14 TRBJ2-7 TRBD2 NA TRBV6-1 TGTGCCAGCATACGGGATCTAGCGGCCTACGAGCAGTACTTC CASIRDLAAYEQYF
14 TRBJ2-7 TRBD2 NA TRBV5-1 TGCGCCAGCAGCGTTAGCGGGAAGCCCTACGAGCAGTACTTC CASSVSGKPYEQYF
14 TRBJ1-1 TRBD1 NA TRBV5-1 TGCGCCAGCAGCGCCACAGGGGAGACTACTGAAGCTTTCTTT CASSATGETTEAFF
11 TRBJ2-1 NA NA TRBV6-5 TGTGCCAGCAGCCGGCTTAATGAGCAGTTCTTC CASSRLNEQFF
13 TRBJ1-1 NA few TRBV7-3 TGTGCCAGCAGCTCTGGAGTGAAGACTGAAGCTTTCTTT CASSSGVKTEAFF
15 TRBJ2-7 TRBD2 NA TRBV30 TGTGCCTGGAGTGTATATGGGCGGGAGGACTACGAGCAGTACTTC CAWSVYGREDYEQYF
16 TRBJ1-6 NA NA TRBV5-1 TGCGCCAGCAGCCAGGCGATACAGGGATCTAATTCACCCCTCCACTTT CASSQAIQGSNSPLHF
15 TRBJ2-5 NA once TRBV7-9 TGTGCCAGCAGCGCCCTGGGCGCGCCCCAAGAGACCCAGTACTTC CASSALGAPQETQYF
13 TRBJ2-1 NA NA TRBV9 TGTGCCAGCAGCGCCGGGACCTACAATGAGCAGTTCTTC CASSAGTYNEQFF
16 TRBJ2-2 TRBD1 NA TRBV2 TGTGCCAGCAGAGGGGGCAGGGGGCTCGGCACCGGGGAGCTGTTTTTT CASRGGRGLGTGELFF
13 TRBJ1-2 NA once TRBV27 TGTGCCAGCAGTTTACCCCCCTCCTATGGCTACACCTTC CASSLPPSYGYTF
13 TRBJ1-1 NA NA TRBV10-3 TGTGCCATCAGTGTAGGAATGAACACTGAAGCTTTCTTT CAISVGMNTEAFF
17 TRBJ2-3 TRBD2 NA TRBV27 TGTGCCAGCAGTGCCGGGTGGGGGACTAGCGGGGCAGATACGCAGTATTTT CASSAGWGTSGADTQYF
13 TRBJ2-5 NA NA TRBV11-1 TGTGCCAGCAGCTTAGGGGAGGGGGGGACCCAGTACTTC CASSLGEGGTQYF
14 TRBJ2-7 NA NA TRBV7-3 TGTGCCAGCAGCTTTTCGTCCCGCTCCTACGAGCAGTACTTC CASSFSSRSYEQYF
18 TRBJ2-5 TRBD2 NA TRBV19 TGTGCCAGTAGTATAGACCTCCGGACTAGCGGAGTCGGGGAGACCCAGTACTTC CASSIDLRTSGVGETQYF
20 TRBJ2-7 TRBD2 once TRBV5-1 TGCGCCAGCAGCTCCCTGGTTTCTAGCGGGAGGCCCAATTTCTCCTACGAGCAGTACTTC CASSSLVSSGRPNFSYEQYF
16 TRBJ1-5 TRBD1 NA TRBV4-3 TGCGCCAGCAGCCAAGGACAGGGACGGGGTCGGCAGCCCCAGCATTTT CASSQGQGRGRQPQHF
13 TRBJ2-1 TRBD1 NA TRBV28 TGTGCCAGCAGAGGACAGGTCAACAATGAGCAGTTCTTC CASRGQVNNEQFF
13 TRBJ2-5 NA NA TRBV11-1 TGTGCCAGCAGTACCGGGACTGGGGGCACCCAGTACTTC CASSTGTGGTQYF
14 TRBJ1-6 TRBD1 few TRBV30 TGTGCCTGGAGTGGGGACAGAGATAGTTCACCCCTCCACTTT CAWSGDRDSSPLHF
14 TRBJ1-4 TRBD1 NA TRBV6-5 TGTGCCAGCAGGAAAGCCGGGACAGGAGAGAAACTGTTTTTT CASRKAGTGEKLFF
13 TRBJ2-1 NA NA TRBV11-2 TGTGCCAGCAGCTTAGATCTGCTTAGGGAGCAGTTCTTC CASSLDLLREQFF
12 TRBJ1-3 NA NA TRBV7-2 TGTGCCAGCAGCGGGAGTGGAAACACCATATATTTT CASSGSGNTIYF
13 TRBJ2-3 NA NA TRBV5-4 TGTGCCAGCAGCTTGAGTGTATTGGATACGCAGTATTTT CASSLSVLDTQYF
16 TRBJ2-7 TRBD2 NA TRBV11-2 TGTGCCAGCAGCTTAGGACTAGCGGGGAGCTCCTACGAGCAGTACTTC CASSLGLAGSSYEQYF
14 TRBJ1-2 NA NA TRBV27 TGTGCCAGCAGTCCGCGGGGATTTCAAGGGGGCTACACCTTC CASSPRGFQGGYTF
18 TRBJ2-3 NA NA TRBV5-4 TGTGCCAGCAGCGCGTCGGGGCGGGAGGCCCCCAGGGGGGATACGCAGTATTTT CASSASGREAPRGDTQYF